Described below is a single T cell receptor beta chain sequence and its context. No antigen is known for it. The entry originates in a study of T cell responses to AZD1222 COVID-19 vaccine. Profiled with immunoSEQ multiplex PCR; TCRdb holds only in-frame clones, not every one. The data hold roughly 150,000 clones, with roughly 90% observed a single time. CDR1 and CDR2 (germline): MDHEN, SYDVKM. This CDR3 comprises 13 residues. Trimming took 6 bases from V and 7 from J, leaving 13 bases between them. Broader study findings: A reported finding is that nearly half of spike-specific TCRs target unmutated variant regions.

This specimen consisted of peripheral blood, obtained 28 days after the second AZD1222 dose. The V call is TRBV28, the J call TRBJ1-5; D is possibly TRBD1 (5 bases). The clonotype was recovered from an adult who received the AZD1222 COVID-19 vaccine. The CDR3 reads CASRLLAGQPQHF. CDR3 nucleotides: TGTGCCAGCAGGCTATTGGCAGGGCAGCCCCAGCATTTT.